A selection of T cell receptor beta chains follows, all from one sample in a study of blood T cell repertoires in COVID-19. Generated by immunoSEQ multiplex PCR, the TCRdb table keeps only in-frame clones and is missing some. The profile shows roughly 160,000 clones, 85% of them singletons. Sequencing was done on a sample of peripheral blood. The receptors come from a woman between 50 and 59 years old with COVID-19, enrolled during active disease. The CDR3 runs from the conserved cysteine through the conserved F or W. Each record gives: V gene, D gene, J gene, clone size, CDR3 DNA, CDR3 protein. D genes are given only for firm matches. Size is stated for part of the rows, as once, few or many counts, or as a class when the clone is expanded.

v_gene: TRBV19; d_gene: -; j_gene: TRBJ2-7; abundance: -; CDR3nt: TGTGCCAGTAGTCTAGCCGGACAGTCGAGCTTCTACGAGCAGTACTTC; CDR3aa: CASSLAGQSSFYEQYF
v_gene: TRBV6-2/TRBV6-3; d_gene: -; j_gene: TRBJ2-7; abundance: -; CDR3nt: TGTGCCAGCAGTTACCTCTCTAGCTCCCACGAGCAGTACTTC; CDR3aa: CASSYLSSSHEQYF
v_gene: TRBV3-1/TRBV3-2; d_gene: -; j_gene: TRBJ2-5; abundance: -; CDR3nt: TGTGCCAGCAGCCGTACAACAGGGCGAGAGACCCAGTACTTC; CDR3aa: CASSRTTGRETQYF
v_gene: TRBV11-2; d_gene: -; j_gene: TRBJ1-6; abundance: once; CDR3nt: TGTGCCAGCACCAGTGTCCAGGGGTGGAATTCACCCCTCCACTTT; CDR3aa: CASTSVQGWNSPLHF
v_gene: TRBV19; d_gene: TRBD1; j_gene: TRBJ1-5; abundance: -; CDR3nt: TGTGCCAGTAGTATGACGACAGGGGGGAATCAGCCCCAGCATTTT; CDR3aa: CASSMTTGGNQPQHF
v_gene: TRBV5-1; d_gene: -; j_gene: TRBJ2-6; abundance: once; CDR3nt: TGCGCCAGCAGAACCACAGGGAAGGCTGGGGCCAACGTCCTGACTTTC; CDR3aa: CASRTTGKAGANVLTF
v_gene: TRBV5-1; d_gene: -; j_gene: TRBJ2-7; abundance: -; CDR3nt: TGCGCCAGCAGCTTGGCCGACGGACAACCCTACGAGCAGTACTTC; CDR3aa: CASSLADGQPYEQYF
v_gene: TRBV11-2; d_gene: -; j_gene: TRBJ1-4; abundance: -; CDR3nt: TGTGCCAGCAGCTTAGTTGAGGGGGTAGGGGAAAAACTGTTTTTT; CDR3aa: CASSLVEGVGEKLFF
v_gene: TRBV27; d_gene: -; j_gene: TRBJ1-6; abundance: -; CDR3nt: TGTGCCAGCAGTAAGAGCGTCTCCTATAATTCACCCCTCCACTTT; CDR3aa: CASSKSVSYNSPLHF
v_gene: TRBV7-2; d_gene: TRBD2; j_gene: TRBJ2-2; abundance: -; CDR3nt: TGTGCCAGCAGCTACCCAACTAGCGGGGGGAACACCGGGGAGCTGTTTTTT; CDR3aa: CASSYPTSGGNTGELFF
v_gene: TRBV5-1; d_gene: -; j_gene: TRBJ1-3; abundance: -; CDR3nt: TGCGCCAGCAGCTTGGCAGGGGTCTCTGGAAACACCATATATTTT; CDR3aa: CASSLAGVSGNTIYF
v_gene: TRBV27; d_gene: -; j_gene: TRBJ1-4; abundance: -; CDR3nt: TGTGCCAGCAGTTACCGACTCGGGTTTAAGGAAAAACTGTTTTTT; CDR3aa: CASSYRLGFKEKLFF
v_gene: TRBV2; d_gene: -; j_gene: TRBJ1-2; abundance: -; CDR3nt: TGTGCCAGCAGTGATTATGTGCAGGGAGGCGGCTACACCTTC; CDR3aa: CASSDYVQGGGYTF
v_gene: TRBV19; d_gene: TRBD2; j_gene: TRBJ2-1; abundance: -; CDR3nt: TGTGCCAGTACGACCAGCGGGGACTATAATGAGCAGTTCTTC; CDR3aa: CASTTSGDYNEQFF
v_gene: TRBV18; d_gene: TRBD1; j_gene: TRBJ1-4; abundance: once; CDR3nt: TGTGCCAGCTCACCAGGGGACAGTCAATCAACTAATGAAAAACTGTTTTTT; CDR3aa: CASSPGDSQSTNEKLFF
v_gene: TRBV6-1; d_gene: -; j_gene: TRBJ1-2; abundance: -; CDR3nt: TGTGCCAGCAGTGAGTCTTTGGGCTACACCTTC; CDR3aa: CASSESLGYTF
v_gene: TRBV19; d_gene: -; j_gene: TRBJ1-5; abundance: -; CDR3nt: TGTGCCAGTAGTATAGATTCTTACAGAAATCAGCCCCAGCATTTT; CDR3aa: CASSIDSYRNQPQHF